A selection of T cell receptor beta chains follows, all from one sample in a study of T cell changes during pregnancy in multiple sclerosis. The repertoire was sequenced with immunoSEQ multiplex PCR; TCRdb's copy has only in-frame clones and lacks some. The sample includes under 100,000 clones, under 95% of them seen just once. The sample was peripheral blood, taken in the first trimester of pregnancy. These receptors were taken from a female donor in good health, enrolled as a control in a pregnancy study. The CDR3 runs from the conserved cysteine through the conserved F or W. A D gene is named only where the DNA matches it firmly. Where a row states a size, it is once, few, many or the class of an expanded clone; other rows omit it.

d_call: NA; clone_size: NA; v_call: TRBV11-1; j_call: TRBJ2-5; cdr3_aa: CASSLQGRVTQYF; cdr3_nt: TGTGCCAGCAGCTTACAGGGGCGGGTGACCCAGTACTTC
d_call: NA; clone_size: NA; v_call: TRBV2; j_call: TRBJ1-2; cdr3_aa: CAIIPGYTF; cdr3_nt: TGTGCCATCATCCCAGGCTACACCTTC
d_call: TRBD1; clone_size: NA; v_call: TRBV2; j_call: TRBJ1-2; cdr3_aa: CASRAGQTLYGYTF; cdr3_nt: TGTGCCAGCAGGGCGGGACAGACCCTCTATGGCTACACCTTC
d_call: TRBD2; clone_size: NA; v_call: TRBV4-3; j_call: TRBJ2-3; cdr3_aa: CASSQDRAGGDTDTQYF; cdr3_nt: TGCGCCAGCAGCCAAGATAGGGCGGGGGGGGACACAGATACGCAGTATTTT
d_call: TRBD2; clone_size: NA; v_call: TRBV7-3; j_call: TRBJ2-3; cdr3_aa: CASSVAGGPGDTQYF; cdr3_nt: TGTGCCAGCAGCGTCGCGGGGGGCCCGGGAGATACGCAGTATTTT
d_call: NA; clone_size: NA; v_call: TRBV19; j_call: TRBJ1-5; cdr3_aa: CASSIMPGQRGQPQHF; cdr3_nt: TGTGCCAGTAGTATCATGCCGGGACAACGAGGTCAGCCCCAGCATTTT
d_call: NA; clone_size: NA; v_call: TRBV7-8; j_call: TRBJ2-7; cdr3_aa: CASSLLGGPYEQYF; cdr3_nt: TGTGCCAGCAGCTTATTGGGGGGGCCCTACGAGCAGTACTTC
d_call: TRBD1; clone_size: NA; v_call: TRBV9; j_call: TRBJ1-1; cdr3_aa: CASSRTGALLGDTEAFF; cdr3_nt: TGTGCCAGCAGCAGAACAGGGGCCCTCCTTGGGGACACTGAAGCTTTCTTT
d_call: NA; clone_size: NA; v_call: TRBV18; j_call: TRBJ1-1; cdr3_aa: CASSPLMSRTPNTEAFF; cdr3_nt: TGTGCCAGCTCACCACTGATGAGTCGGACACCGAACACTGAAGCTTTCTTT
d_call: TRBD1; clone_size: NA; v_call: TRBV2; j_call: TRBJ2-7; cdr3_aa: CASTLSDRGTYEQYF; cdr3_nt: TGTGCCAGCACCCTTTCGGACAGGGGAACCTACGAGCAGTACTTC
d_call: NA; clone_size: NA; v_call: TRBV11-1; j_call: TRBJ1-4; cdr3_aa: CASSLYRANEKLFF; cdr3_nt: TGTGCCAGCAGCTTGTATCGCGCTAATGAAAAACTGTTTTTT
d_call: TRBD1; clone_size: once; v_call: TRBV5-5; j_call: TRBJ1-1; cdr3_aa: CASSLAPGQGASRGAFF; cdr3_nt: TGTGCCAGCAGCTTGGCCCCGGGACAGGGGGCCTCAAGAGGAGCTTTCTTT
d_call: NA; clone_size: NA; v_call: TRBV10-3; j_call: TRBJ2-2; cdr3_aa: CAISVARGLNTGELFF; cdr3_nt: TGTGCCATCAGTGTCGCTAGGGGATTGAACACCGGGGAGCTGTTTTTT
d_call: NA; clone_size: NA; v_call: TRBV18; j_call: TRBJ2-7; cdr3_aa: CASSPVKQGGYEQYF; cdr3_nt: TGTGCCAGCTCACCAGTCAAACAGGGTGGTTACGAGCAGTACTTC
d_call: NA; clone_size: NA; v_call: TRBV13; j_call: TRBJ1-2; cdr3_aa: CASTLRTNYGYTF; cdr3_nt: TGTGCCAGCACCTTGAGGACTAACTATGGCTACACCTTC
d_call: NA; clone_size: NA; v_call: TRBV7-9; j_call: TRBJ2-5; cdr3_aa: CASSLTKSYQETQYF; cdr3_nt: TGTGCCAGCAGCTTGACAAAATCGTACCAAGAGACCCAGTACTTC
d_call: NA; clone_size: NA; v_call: TRBV2; j_call: TRBJ1-5; cdr3_aa: CASSLREPFNQPQHF; cdr3_nt: TGTGCCAGCAGCCTTAGGGAGCCCTTCAATCAGCCCCAGCATTTT
d_call: NA; clone_size: NA; v_call: TRBV6-6; j_call: TRBJ2-5; cdr3_aa: CASSYRGNQETQYF; cdr3_nt: TGTGCCAGCAGTTACAGAGGCAACCAAGAGACCCAGTACTTC
d_call: TRBD1; clone_size: NA; v_call: TRBV27; j_call: TRBJ1-5; cdr3_aa: CASRRDRDNQPQHF; cdr3_nt: TGTGCCAGCAGAAGGGACAGGGATAATCAGCCCCAGCATTTT
d_call: TRBD1; clone_size: NA; v_call: TRBV5-4; j_call: TRBJ2-2; cdr3_aa: CASSLGDRKTGELFF; cdr3_nt: TGTGCCAGCAGCTTGGGGGACAGGAAAACCGGGGAGCTGTTTTTT
d_call: NA; clone_size: NA; v_call: TRBV19; j_call: TRBJ2-7; cdr3_aa: CASSIGGSYEQYF; cdr3_nt: TGTGCCAGTAGTATCGGAGGTTCCTACGAGCAGTACTTC
d_call: TRBD1; clone_size: NA; v_call: TRBV7-2; j_call: TRBJ1-4; cdr3_aa: CASSATQGGRRKLFF; cdr3_nt: TGTGCCAGCAGCGCGACACAGGGGGGGAGGCGAAAACTGTTTTTT
d_call: NA; clone_size: NA; v_call: TRBV11-2; j_call: TRBJ1-2; cdr3_aa: CASSLAQGSYGYTF; cdr3_nt: TGTGCCAGCAGCTTGGCGCAGGGTTCCTATGGCTACACCTTC
d_call: NA; clone_size: NA; v_call: TRBV5-1; j_call: TRBJ2-2; cdr3_aa: CASSPLGSGELFF; cdr3_nt: TGCGCCAGCAGCCCGCTCGGGTCCGGGGAGCTGTTTTTT
d_call: TRBD2; clone_size: NA; v_call: TRBV7-9; j_call: TRBJ2-3; cdr3_aa: CASTLAGTDTQYF; cdr3_nt: TGTGCCAGCACTCTAGCGGGCACAGATACGCAGTATTTT
d_call: TRBD1; clone_size: few; v_call: TRBV4-3; j_call: TRBJ2-2; cdr3_aa: CASSQGPGQGETGELFF; cdr3_nt: TGCGCCAGCAGCCAAGGGCCGGGACAGGGGGAAACCGGGGAGCTGTTTTTT
d_call: NA; clone_size: NA; v_call: TRBV30; j_call: TRBJ1-2; cdr3_aa: CACNSDYGYTF; cdr3_nt: TGTGCCTGCAATTCGGACTATGGCTACACCTTC
d_call: NA; clone_size: NA; v_call: TRBV1; j_call: TRBJ1-3; cdr3_aa: CTSSPRQAPDSGNTIYF; cdr3_nt: TGCACCAGCAGCCCCCGACAGGCCCCCGACTCTGGAAACACCATATATTTT
d_call: NA; clone_size: NA; v_call: TRBV7-2; j_call: TRBJ2-5; cdr3_aa: CASSLIAGGPQETQYF; cdr3_nt: TGTGCCAGCAGCTTAATCGCCGGGGGGCCTCAAGAGACCCAGTACTTC
d_call: NA; clone_size: NA; v_call: TRBV5-1; j_call: TRBJ1-1; cdr3_aa: CASSSGGQNTEAFF; cdr3_nt: TGCGCCAGCAGCTCTGGGGGACAGAACACTGAAGCTTTCTTT
d_call: TRBD2; clone_size: NA; v_call: TRBV7-8; j_call: TRBJ2-1; cdr3_aa: CASSLEGLEYNEQFF; cdr3_nt: TGTGCCAGCAGCTTAGAGGGACTAGAGTACAATGAGCAGTTCTTC
d_call: NA; clone_size: NA; v_call: TRBV21-1; j_call: TRBJ1-5; cdr3_aa: CASSKLILSNSNQPQHF; cdr3_nt: TGTGCCAGCAGCAAATTGATCCTGAGTAATAGCAATCAGCCCCAGCATTTT
d_call: TRBD1; clone_size: NA; v_call: TRBV13; j_call: TRBJ1-4; cdr3_aa: CASSLRTGTYEKLFF; cdr3_nt: TGTGCCAGCAGCCTGCGGACAGGGACTTATGAAAAACTGTTTTTT
d_call: TRBD1; clone_size: NA; v_call: TRBV6-5; j_call: TRBJ2-7; cdr3_aa: CASTSDRAYEQYF; cdr3_nt: TGTGCCAGCACCTCGGACAGGGCCTACGAGCAGTACTTC
d_call: TRBD1; clone_size: NA; v_call: TRBV28; j_call: TRBJ1-5; cdr3_aa: CASSLGDRMNQPQHF; cdr3_nt: TGTGCCAGCAGTTTAGGGGACAGGATGAATCAGCCCCAGCATTTT
d_call: NA; clone_size: NA; v_call: TRBV18; j_call: TRBJ2-5; cdr3_aa: CASSPRGETQYF; cdr3_nt: TGTGCCAGCTCACCACGCGGGGAGACCCAGTACTTC
d_call: NA; clone_size: NA; v_call: TRBV14; j_call: TRBJ1-2; cdr3_aa: CASSQDLPQGYGYTF; cdr3_nt: TGTGCCAGCAGCCAAGATCTCCCGCAGGGTTATGGCTACACCTTC
d_call: TRBD1; clone_size: NA; v_call: TRBV10-3; j_call: TRBJ1-1; cdr3_aa: CAISDGRTGEAFF; cdr3_nt: TGTGCCATCAGTGATGGGAGGACAGGGGAAGCTTTCTTT
d_call: TRBD2; clone_size: NA; v_call: TRBV4-2; j_call: TRBJ2-1; cdr3_aa: CASSQDVTSGGRNEQFF; cdr3_nt: TGTGCCAGCAGCCAAGATGTGACTAGCGGGGGTCGGAATGAGCAGTTCTTC
d_call: NA; clone_size: NA; v_call: TRBV25-1; j_call: TRBJ1-2; cdr3_aa: CASSEAGSKYGYTF; cdr3_nt: TGTGCCAGCAGTGAGGCCGGGTCCAAGTATGGCTACACCTTC
d_call: NA; clone_size: once; v_call: TRBV6-5; j_call: TRBJ1-3; cdr3_aa: CASRLRSGGNTIYF; cdr3_nt: TGTGCCAGCAGGCTACGTTCCGGGGGAAACACCATATATTTT
d_call: TRBD2; clone_size: NA; v_call: TRBV4-2; j_call: TRBJ2-1; cdr3_aa: CASSQRLAPGEQFF; cdr3_nt: TGTGCCAGCAGCCAAAGACTAGCTCCCGGTGAGCAGTTCTTC
d_call: NA; clone_size: once; v_call: TRBV9; j_call: TRBJ1-6; cdr3_aa: CASSEAGGLSLHF; cdr3_nt: TGTGCCAGCAGCGAGGCCGGAGGGCTTTCCCTCCACTTT
d_call: TRBD1; clone_size: once; v_call: TRBV7-9; j_call: TRBJ1-5; cdr3_aa: CASSPGTGLNQPQHF; cdr3_nt: TGTGCCAGCAGCCCCGGGACAGGCCTCAATCAGCCCCAGCATTTT
d_call: NA; clone_size: NA; v_call: TRBV2; j_call: TRBJ2-7; cdr3_aa: CASRVREQYF; cdr3_nt: TGTGCCAGCAGGGTCCGGGAGCAGTACTTC
d_call: NA; clone_size: NA; v_call: TRBV29-1; j_call: TRBJ1-1; cdr3_aa: CSVIPTTLRGAFF; cdr3_nt: TGCAGCGTTATACCGACCACCCTTAGAGGAGCTTTCTTT
d_call: NA; clone_size: NA; v_call: TRBV28; j_call: TRBJ1-6; cdr3_aa: CASSSGYNSPLHF; cdr3_nt: TGTGCCAGCAGTTCGGGATATAATTCACCCCTCCACTTT
d_call: NA; clone_size: NA; v_call: TRBV10-3; j_call: TRBJ1-1; cdr3_aa: CAISPGGGTEAFF; cdr3_nt: TGTGCCATCAGCCCTGGCGGGGGCACTGAAGCTTTCTTT
d_call: NA; clone_size: NA; v_call: TRBV7-3; j_call: TRBJ2-2; cdr3_aa: CASSSYLGGTGELFF; cdr3_nt: TGTGCCAGCAGCTCTTATCTAGGGGGCACCGGGGAGCTGTTTTTT
d_call: NA; clone_size: once; v_call: TRBV28; j_call: TRBJ1-5; cdr3_aa: CASSFFRSNQPQHF; cdr3_nt: TGTGCCAGCAGTTTCTTTCGGTCCAATCAGCCCCAGCATTTT
d_call: NA; clone_size: NA; v_call: TRBV6-1; j_call: TRBJ1-1; cdr3_aa: CASSGKNRMNTEAFF; cdr3_nt: TGTGCCAGCAGTGGAAAGAACAGAATGAACACTGAAGCTTTCTTT
d_call: NA; clone_size: NA; v_call: TRBV5-6; j_call: TRBJ2-1; cdr3_aa: CASRPGIYNEQFF; cdr3_nt: TGTGCCAGCAGACCCGGGATCTACAATGAGCAGTTCTTC
d_call: TRBD2; clone_size: NA; v_call: TRBV5-5; j_call: TRBJ2-3; cdr3_aa: CASSGGVTDTQYF; cdr3_nt: TGTGCCAGCAGCGGGGGGGTAACAGATACGCAGTATTTT
d_call: TRBD1; clone_size: NA; v_call: TRBV11-2; j_call: TRBJ2-5; cdr3_aa: CASSLTGGYLGETQYF; cdr3_nt: TGTGCCAGCAGCTTAACAGGGGGGTACCTGGGGGAGACCCAGTACTTC